The TCR beta chain under discussion was sequenced for a study of cytomegalovirus exposure and HLA in healthy donors. With 60 Vbeta and 13 Jbeta primers, the PCR was carried out. TCRdb's copy holds only in-frame clones and misses some; the assay was immunoSEQ multiplex PCR. The sample holds 200,000 to 250,000 clones; 79% are singletons and the top ten take 1.5% to 2%. Study results and caveats: TCR beta chain V- and J-gene trimming was linked, in a later analysis, to a missense variant in DCLRE1C. Per a prior analysis, the majority of TCR beta V segments were productive roughly 90% or roughly 30% of the time.

Concerning this clone itself: Its specificity is not known.

This clonotype originated in a man between 50 and 59 years old in good health and CMV-seronegative. The specimen was PBMCs.

Written as DNA, the CDR3 is TGTGCTAGTGGTTTGGGCCCGACAGGGAATAGCAATCAGCCCCAGCATTTT. This encodes CASGLGPTGNSNQPQHF. This chain joins TRBV12-5 and TRBJ1-5; 7 nucleotides agree with TRBD1. Trimming took 1 base from V and 0 from J; bases not matched to a gene: 6. CDR1 is LGHNT and CDR2 is FRNRAP in the germline V gene. CDR3 length: 17 amino acids.